This T cell receptor beta chain was obtained from a study of blood T cells in healthy people across ages. Study-level results: Investigators treated diversity estimates from one million T cells as underestimates.

The CDR3 runs 14 residues. CDR1 is MDHEN and CDR2 is SYDVKM in the germline V gene. Primed by a sample-barcoded 5' primer and a J-beta primer mix, a second PCR proceeded for about 6 to 11 cycles. Tagging of each cDNA molecule was performed by a template-switch adaptor with 12 random nucleotides. Via MiXCR, TCRdb re-called the 5' RACE reads, giving one row per CDR3 protein. The sample shows over 600,000 distinct CDR3 sequences, more than 35% of them seen only once. As for this clonotype: Its antigen is as yet unknown.

Each donor's blood draw was around 9.2 milliliters of peripheral blood. The sample consisted of blood. This sequence was found in a man aged 80 or over in good health. V is TRBV28 and J is TRBJ2-5; 8 bases are a match to TRBD1. The DNA end lines up better with TRBJ2-7; the J call may be wrong. The CDR3, as DNA: TGTGCCAGCAGGGAGACAGGGGCTTTCGACGAGCAGTACTTC. Translating it yields CASRETGAFDEQYF.